These 30 T cell receptor beta chains were all obtained from the same sample, sequenced in a study of tumor and adjacent non-tumor tissue in lung cancer. The library came from three nested PCR rounds adapted from ARM-PCR protocols. TCRdb analysed the multiplex PCR reads with MiXCR anew, one entry per CDR3 protein. Here the sample spans 70,000 to 90,000 distinct CDR3 sequences, over 75% being singletons. No cell sorting was done before RNA was extracted from the tissue. Specimen: lung tumor tissue. The receptors originated from a woman between 50 and 59 years old with non-small cell lung cancer.

This chain connects TRBV20-1 to TRBJ2-7; the match to TRBD2 covers 8 bases. Losses at the gene ends were 3 bases for V and 7 bases for J; bases not matched to a gene: 11. Looked up from germline, CDR1 is DFQATT and CDR2 is SNEGSKA (reference sequence). This CDR3 has 14 amino acids. CDR3 nucleotide sequence: TGCAGTGCTAGTTCCAGCGGGAGAACCAATGAGCAGTACTTC. It codes for CSASSSGRTNEQYF.

This clonotype appeared many times. Its ends do not fully match the called genes, so a read error is possible. V usage is TRBV6-5 and J usage is TRBJ2-7; tentatively, D is TRBD1 (6 bases). This CDR3 region has 14 residues. Germline assignment: CDR1 MNHEY and CDR2 SVGAGI. The CDR3 DNA is TGTGCCGGCAGAACCCAGGACAGCGCCTACGAGCAGTACTTC. Encoded protein: CAGRTQDSAYEQYF.

Remarks on this clonotype: Given the absence of the conserved phenylalanine or tryptophan at the CDR3 end, a read error is likely. DNA for the CDR3: TGCGCCAGCAGCCAAGATCTCTACAGGGTCGGTAGTGAAGCTTTCTAT. Translated, it gives CASSQDLYRVGSEAFY. The genes are TRBV4-1 and TRBJ1-1; a possible D gene is TRBD1 (6 bases). The CDR3 consists of 16 residues. Germline CDR1 MGHRA, CDR2 YSYEKL. V shed 0 bases and J shed 7 bases, with 18 bases lying between them.

Regarding this clonotype: One end of the junction is discordant with germline, which a read error may explain. The chain is built from TRBV5-1 and TRBJ2-2; no definite D call. The CDR3 has 14 residues. The germline V gene has CDR1 SGHRS and CDR2 YFSETQ. CDR3 sequence: CASSLTINTRELFF. In DNA form, the CDR3 reads TGCGCCAGCAGCTTGACAATAAACACCAGGGAGCTGTTTTTT. The whole variable domain, remainder taken from reference TRBV5-1 and TRBJ2-2, is KAGVTQTPRYLIKTRGQQVTLSCSPISGHRSVSWYQQTPGQGLQFLFEYFSETQRNKGNFPGRFSGRQFSNSRSEMNVSTLELGDSALYLCASSLTINTRELFFGEGSRLTVL.

The gene calls are TRBV20-1 and TRBJ1-1; D gene ambiguous. The CDR3 has 17 amino acids. V was trimmed by 2 bases and J by 5 bases, leaving 24 bases between them. CDR1 DFQATT and CDR2 SNEGSKA come from the germline V gene (reference sequence). In nucleotides, the CDR3 is TGCAGTGCTAGAAATGCCACCTCGGCGGGAGGAAGGACTGAAGCTTTCTTT. Translated, it gives CSARNATSAGGRTEAFF.

With respect to this clonotype: The CDR3 does not close with the conserved phenylalanine or tryptophan, likely indicating a read error. This sequence joins TRBV20-1 and TRBJ2-7; D not resolved. Per germline, CDR1 DFQATT and CDR2 SNEGSKA (reference sequence). This CDR3 has 14 amino acids. DNA for the CDR3: TGCAGTGCCAGAGCCTCGACACTACTCAACGAACAGTACCTC. This codes for CSARASTLLNEQYL.

Regarding this clonotype: Just one base apart from a much larger clone, this may be a read error. V gene TRBV7-9 combines with J gene TRBJ2-5; D is uncertain. The CDR3 contains 14 residues. CDR1 is SEHNR, CDR2 FQNEAQ, per germline (reference sequence). The CDR3 loop reads CASSLGANQENQYF. The CDR3 DNA sequence: TGTGCCAGCAGCTTAGGGGCCAACCAAGAGAACCAGTACTTC.

Points on this clonotype: At one end the junction does not follow the germline gene, possibly because of a read error. The V gene is TRBV20-1, the J gene TRBJ2-1; maybe TRBD2 (6 bases). This CDR3 is 15 amino acids long. The V gene's germline CDR1 is DFQATT and CDR2 SNEGSKA (reference sequence). CDR3 DNA sequence: TGTAGTGCTGGAGGGACCGAAACGGCCTGCAATGAGCAGTTCTTC. It is translated as CSAGGTETACNEQFF.

This clonotype is medium-sized (0.01 to 0.1%) in the sample. One junction end disagrees with the germline gene, perhaps due to a read error. The J gene is TRBJ2-5, the V gene TRBV5-1; 7 positions match TRBD1. Germline V lookup: CDR1 SGHRS, CDR2 YFSETQ. This CDR3 spans 14 amino acids. The DNA for the CDR3 is TGCGCCAGCAGTTTGGACAGGTTCCAAGAGACCCAGTACTTC. Translation: CASSLDRFQETQYF.

The chain links TRBV7-3 to TRBJ1-5, with no clear D. V shed 4 bases and J shed 8 bases, with 12 bases lying between them. This CDR3 contains 13 residues. Germline CDR1 is SGHTA and CDR2 is FQGTGA. DNA of the CDR3: TGTGCCAGCAGCTCCTATGTCGGGGAGCCCCAGCATTTT. As protein: CASSSYVGEPQHF.

About this clonotype: One end of the junction is discordant with germline, which a read error may explain. CDR3 sequence: CVSSYSSTSGYVQYF. The CDR3 DNA is TGTGTCAGCAGTTACTCGTCGACTAGCGGCTACGTGCAGTACTTC. V gene TRBV6-6 combines with J gene TRBJ2-7, with 9 bases aligning to TRBD2. Germline CDR1 is MNHNY and CDR2 is SVGAGI (reference sequence). The CDR3 has 15 amino acids.

This clonotype was detected only once. It is unclear where the CDR3 begins or ends on the DNA, so no DNA is shown, and the CDR3 is as TCRdb lists it. This chain links TRBV11-2 with TRBJ2-7; whether TRBD1, the table's D call, matches the DNA was not checked. Counting both end residues, the CDR3 totals 14 amino acids. Germline CDR1 and CDR2: SGHAT and FQNNGV. CDR3 sequence reads: CASNWGRGTYERYF.

As concerns this clonotype: At one of its ends the junction is not consistent with the germline gene, which may arise from a read error. The chain links TRBV7-8 to TRBJ1-4; maybe TRBD1 (6 bases). Looked up from germline, CDR1 is SGHVS and CDR2 is FQNEAQ. The length of the CDR3 is 18 residues. The CDR3 reads CANSPRGALLPGGEILFF. The CDR3 nucleotides read TGTGCCAACAGCCCGCGGGGGGCTCTTCTCCCGGGAGGGGAAATACTGTTTTTT.

In the case of this clonotype: Relative to the germline gene, one junction end is altered; a read error may explain this. The chain couples TRBV11-2 to TRBJ2-1; unclear D gene. Germline loops: CDR1 SGHAT, CDR2 FQNNGV. The CDR3 spans 12 residues. CDR3 coding DNA: TGTGCCAGCGGCTTGGGAAACTACCAGCAATTCTTC. As protein: CASGLGNYQQFF. Complete variable domain (other parts from reference TRBV11-2 and TRBJ2-1): EAGVAQSPRYKIIEKRQSVAFWCNPISGHATLYWYQQILGQGPKLLIQFQNNGVVDDSQLPKDRFSAERLKGVDSTLKIQPAKLEDSAVYLCASGLGNYQQFFGPGTRLTVL.

Comments on this clonotype: Germline and junction disagree at one end, which may indicate a read error. The rearrangement joins TRBV20-1 to TRBJ2-1, with D possibly TRBD2 on 6 matching bases. The germline V gene encodes CDR1 DFQATT and CDR2 SNEGSKA (reference sequence). The CDR3 has 13 residues. The CDR3 protein is CSVQGGTYNQQFF. CDR3 DNA: TGCAGTGTTCAAGGCGGGACCTACAATCAGCAGTTCTTC.

The chain employs TRBV7-2 and TRBJ2-5; 11 positions agree with TRBD2. The CDR3 consists of 15 residues. The junction had 5 bases not matched to a gene; V was cut back by 6 bases and J by 2 bases. Germline CDR1 reads SGHTA; CDR2 reads FQGNSA. The CDR3 DNA reads as TGTACCAGCAGTCCGGGACTAGCGGCTCAAGAGACCCAGTACTTC. As protein: CTSSPGLAAQETQYF. The entire variable domain, with the rest obtained from reference TRBV7-2 and TRBJ2-5, is as follows: GAGVSQSPSNKVTEKGKDVELRCDPISGHTALYWYRQSLGQGLEFLIYFQGNSAPDKSGLPSDRFSAERTGGSVSTLTIQRTQQEDSAVYLCTSSPGLAAQETQYFGPGTRLLVL.

Concerning this clonotype itself: A read error may account for a junction end that differs from germline. The chain carries TRBV4-3 and TRBJ2-1; no definite D call. The CDR3 runs 15 residues. Germline CDR1 reads LGHNA; CDR2 reads YSLEER. In DNA, the CDR3 is TGTGCCAACAGCCAAGATATGGGTTCATATCCGGAGCAGTTCTTC. Protein: CANSQDMGSYPEQFF.

This clonotype was picked up many times. This chain connects TRBV28 to TRBJ2-7; D is ambiguous. The germline CDR1 and CDR2 sequences are MDHEN and SYDVKM. V was clipped by 6 bases and J by 4 bases, with 10 bases between them. The CDR3 length is 12 residues. CDR3 in DNA: TGTGCCAGCAGCCGTAACACTTACGAGCAGTACTTC. Protein product: CASSRNTYEQYF.

Of note for this clonotype: One end of the junction does not line up with germline, which may come from a read error. The V call is TRBV4-2, the J call TRBJ1-2; no reliable D call. This CDR3 comprises 13 residues. The germline V gene encodes CDR1 LGHNA and CDR2 YNFKEQ. The CDR3 coding sequence is TGTGCCAGCAGCCAAGATTCAGGCTATGGCTCCACCTTC. Amino acids: CASSQDSGYGSTF.

The V and J genes are TRBV11-1 and TRBJ2-5, with D possibly TRBD1 on 6 matching bases. The assigned J gene may be wrong: the sequence end matches TRBJ2-1 better. The CDR3 covers 14 residues. Germline assignment: CDR1 SGHAT and CDR2 FQDESV (reference sequence). This chain's CDR3 is CASILGQPQETQFF. The CDR3 DNA is TGTGCCAGCATACTGGGACAACCCCAAGAGACCCAGTTCTTC.

CDR3 loop: CASSLEAVAMMELFF. CDR3 nucleotides: TGTGCCAGCAGCTTAGAGGCGGTAGCCATGATGGAGCTGTTTTTT. The chain is built from TRBV11-2 and TRBJ2-2; D not certain. Germline V gives CDR1 SGHAT, CDR2 FQNNGV. V shed 0 bases and J shed 10 bases, with 15 bases lying between them. This CDR3 region has 15 residues.

As for this clonotype: The junction does not match germline at one end; this may be a read error. The chain employs TRBV29-1 and TRBJ2-1; D tentatively reads TRBD1 or TRBD2 (5 bases each). Germline assignment: CDR1 SQVTM and CDR2 ANQGSEA. The CDR3 contains 12 residues. The CDR3 reads CSVGGGSKEQFF. The DNA for the CDR3 is TGTAGCGTTGGGGGTGGTAGCAAAGAGCAGTTCTTC.

With respect to this clonotype: One end of the junction is discordant with germline, which a read error may explain. This chain uses TRBV6-6 with TRBJ2-7, with unresolved D. This CDR3 has 12 amino acids. The germline V gene encodes CDR1 MNHNY and CDR2 SVGAGI (reference sequence). CDR3 sequence (DNA): TGTGCCAGCAGTTACTCTATCCTCGAGCAGAACTTC. This translates into CASSYSILEQNF.

As for this clonotype: Compared with germline, one end of the junction differs, possibly owing to a read error. This chain uses TRBV6-1 with TRBJ2-1; D call uncertain. Per the germline V gene, CDR1 is MNHNS and CDR2 is SASEGT. The CDR3 runs 10 residues. In DNA, the CDR3 is TGTGCCAGAGGAAACAATGAGCAGCTCTTC. This gives the protein CARGNNEQLF.

This rearrangement joins TRBV6-5 to TRBJ2-1, with unresolved D. CDR1 and CDR2 from the germline V gene are MNHEY and SVGAGI. The CDR3 runs 13 residues. Trimming took 5 bases from V and 9 from J, leaving 14 bases between them. The CDR3 nucleotides are TGTGCCAGCAGTCATTTCTCACTCAGTGAGCAGTTCTTC. Its protein is CASSHFSLSEQFF.

A note on this clonotype: Compared with germline, one end of the junction differs, possibly owing to a read error. The CDR3, as DNA: TGTGTCAGCAGTACATCTCGGCGGTCAGGGGAGCAGTTCTTC. Translated, it gives CVSSTSRRSGEQFF. J is TRBJ2-1 and V is TRBV6-2 or TRBV6-3; tentative D call: TRBD1 (5 bases). Germline CDR1 reads MNHEY; CDR2 reads SVGEGT. The CDR3 runs to 14 residues.

DNA for the CDR3: TGTGCCAGCACTGTCGGGGCGAGCACAGATACGCAGTATTTT. The encoded protein is CASTVGASTDTQYF. V gene TRBV12-3 or TRBV12-4 combines with J gene TRBJ2-3; D is possibly TRBD1 or TRBD2 (5 bases each). The CDR3 is 14 amino acids. The ends were cut back, 7 bases at V and 0 bases at J, with 11 bases in the middle.

The V call is TRBV28, the J call TRBJ2-2; D is possibly TRBD1 (6 bases). Looked up from germline, CDR1 is MDHEN and CDR2 is SYDVKM. V was cut by 5 bases and J by 3 bases, with 13 bases left in between. This CDR3 is built from 15 residues. CDR3 sequence reads: CASSAWDKHTGELFF. CDR3 bases: TGTGCCAGCAGTGCGTGGGACAAACACACCGGGGAGCTGTTTTTT.

As for this clonotype: Mismatch with germline at one junction end may stem from a read error. The chain joins TRBV4-1 to TRBJ1-1, with TRBD1 matching over 8 bases. The CDR3 loop spans 16 amino acids. Germline CDR1 and CDR2: MGHRA and YSYEKL. CDR3 loop: CANSQDLYRGNSEAFF. The DNA of the CDR3 is TGTGCCAACAGCCAAGATCTCTACAGGGGGAACTCTGAAGCTTTCTTT.

As regards this clonotype: The CDR3 carries no conserved terminal phenylalanine or tryptophan, so it likely arises from a read error. V usage is TRBV4-3 and J usage is TRBJ2-3; a weak D match, TRBD1 (5 bases). The V end lost 0 bases, the J end lost 1 base, and 11 bases lay between the germline ends. The length of the CDR3 is 16 residues. From germline, CDR1 is LGHNA and CDR2 YSLEER. CDR3 loop: CASSQEWIGGTDTQYS. In nucleotides, the CDR3 is TGCGCCAGCAGCCAAGAATGGATAGGGGGCACAGATACGCAGTATTCT.